This entry lists 25 T cell receptor beta chains sequenced from one sample in a study of beta chain features in type 1 diabetes. Expressed TCRB transcripts were sequenced because the entire RNA isolate underwent reverse transcription. The data were produced by immunoSEQ multiplex PCR, yet TCRdb's version contains in-frame clones alone and is incomplete. The sample lists 900,000 or so clones; about a sixth were seen once. The sequenced sample consisted of naive CD4+ T cells from blood. The origin of the receptors is a woman younger than 30 in good health.

This sequence joins TRBV28 and TRBJ2-3; 7 bases line up with TRBD1. The junction had 2 bases not matched to a gene; V was cut back by 7 bases and J by 1 base. The CDR3 runs to 13 residues. Germline CDR1 MDHEN, CDR2 SYDVKM. The CDR3 region is CASIQGGTDTQYF. The CDR3 DNA reads TGTGCCAGCATTCAGGGGGGCACAGATACGCAGTATTTT. Looking up the rest from reference TRBV28 and TRBJ2-3 gives the full variable domain: DVKVTQSSRYLVKRTGEKVFLECVQDMDHENMFWYRQDPGLGLRLIYFSYDVKMKEKGDIPEGYSVSREKKERFSLILESASTNQTSMYLCASIQGGTDTQYFGPGTRLTVL.

This clone turned up a few times. This CDR3 is CASKILQGTANTGELFF. In DNA, the CDR3 is TGTGCCAGCAAAATTCTACAGGGGACCGCGAACACCGGGGAGCTGTTTTTT. The gene calls are TRBV28 and TRBJ2-2; 7 nucleotides align to TRBD1. CDR3 length equals 17 residues. V trimming: 7 bases; J trimming: 0 bases; junction bases outside the gene matches: 11. CDR1 is MDHEN, CDR2 SYDVKM, per germline.

This clone has more than one count but fewer than ten. The chain combines TRBV14 with TRBJ2-3, with 8 bases that match TRBD1. There are 15 residues in the CDR3. The germline V gene has CDR1 SGHDN and CDR2 FVKESK. With 0 bases clipped from V and 7 bases from J, the junction kept 6 bases outside the gene matches. In DNA, the CDR3 is TGTGCCAGCAGCCAAGACGAGACAGGGGTCCATACGCAGTATTTT. This codes for CASSQDETGVHTQYF.

The chain carries TRBV29-1 and TRBJ2-1, with 12 bases aligning to TRBD1. J gave up 12 bases and V 7 bases, and 10 bases lay outside the gene matches. CDR3 length equals 13 residues. Germline-derived CDR1 and CDR2 are SQVTM and ANQGSEA. The DNA of the CDR3 is TGCAGCGCCCCCATGGGGACAGGGGGCCCGCAGTTCTTC. This translates into CSAPMGTGGPQFF.

The genes are TRBV6-1 and TRBJ1-5; no clear D. The CDR3 consists of 15 residues. Germline CDR1 and CDR2: MNHNS and SASEGT. The V and J ends lost 5 bases and 0 bases respectively, with 11 bases between them. As DNA, the CDR3 is TGTGCCAGCAGTCCAAGGGATTATAGCAATCAGCCCCAGCATTTT. This codes for CASSPRDYSNQPQHF.

This clone appeared a few times. This chain links TRBV5-1 with TRBJ1-5; 11 positions match TRBD1. Germline assignment: CDR1 SGHRS and CDR2 YFSETQ. The CDR3 spans 15 residues. Trimming cost V 4 bases and J 4 bases; bases outside gene matches: 4. The CDR3 nucleotides read TGCGCCAGCAGCCCAGGGGACAGGGGGAATCAGCCCCAGCATTTT. Protein product: CASSPGDRGNQPQHF.

This clone appeared a few times. V gene TRBV15 combines with J gene TRBJ2-5; TRBD2 is a possible D gene (6 bases). The closer fit of TRBJ2-7 to the DNA end suggests the J call may be wrong. Germline lookup yields CDR1 LNHNV and CDR2 YYDKDF (reference sequence). The CDR3 contains 15 residues. CDR3 residues: CATSRARLEPAEQYF. DNA of the CDR3: TGTGCCACCAGCAGAGCAAGACTAGAACCCGCCGAGCAGTACTTC.

The table lists this clone with a few counts. The chain couples TRBV28 to TRBJ2-2; tentative D call: TRBD1 (5 bases). Germline V gives CDR1 MDHEN, CDR2 SYDVKM. V shed 6 bases and J shed 7 bases, with 12 bases lying between them. CDR3 length: 13 residues. In nucleotides, the CDR3 is TGTGCCAGCAGACTTCAGGGAATCGGGGAGCTGTTTTTT. This encodes CASRLQGIGELFF.

The gene calls are TRBV21-1 and TRBJ1-2. TRBV21-1 is reported as a pseudogene. This CDR3 spans 14 amino acids. The CDR3 spells CASSKETGTDGYTF. The CDR3 nucleotides read TGTGCCAGCAGCAAAGAGACCGGTACCGATGGCTACACCTTC.

V is TRBV29-1 and J is TRBJ2-7, with TRBD2 identical over 9 bases. The V segment lost 6 bases and the J segment 0 bases; nucleotides outside the gene matches: 6. CDR1 and CDR2 (germline): SQVTM, ANQGSEA. The CDR3 totals 14 residues. The CDR3 DNA is TGCAGCGTCCAACTTAGCGGGAGCTCCTACGAGCAGTACTTC. Residues: CSVQLSGSSYEQYF.

This clone was seen only a few times. CDR3 sequence reads: CSVEMASNQRGYTF. CDR3 coding DNA: TGCAGCGTTGAAATGGCGAGCAATCAAAGGGGCTACACCTTC. This chain connects TRBV29-1 to TRBJ1-2; D gene uncertain. From germline, CDR1 is SQVTM and CDR2 ANQGSEA. The CDR3 consists of 14 residues. V was clipped by 2 bases and J by 8 bases, with 18 bases between them.

This chain connects TRBV13 to TRBJ2-7, with D tentatively TRBD1 or TRBD2 (5 bases each). V dropped 5 bases and J dropped 0 bases, with 20 bases sitting between them. The germline CDR1 and CDR2 sequences are PRHDT and FYEKMQ (reference sequence). This CDR3 contains 17 residues. In DNA, the CDR3 is TGTGCCAGCAGCCCAGGTTGGGGCCGGGGATTCTCCTACGAGCAGTACTTC. Protein: CASSPGWGRGFSYEQYF.

The chain employs TRBV29-1 and TRBJ1-3, with no clear D. The CDR3 has 13 residues. Germline CDR1 reads SQVTM; CDR2 reads ANQGSEA. V was cut by 7 bases and J by 3 bases, with 13 bases left in between. CDR3 DNA: TGCAGCGCTATGTTTGGGGTTGGAAACACCATATATTTT. Translating it yields CSAMFGVGNTIYF.

This rearrangement joins TRBV7-2 to TRBJ2-5; D might be TRBD1 (8 bases). Germline-derived CDR1 and CDR2 are SGHTA and FQGNSA. This CDR3 is built from 18 residues. V dropped 6 bases and J dropped 8 bases, with 31 bases sitting between them. Here the CDR3 reads CASSSGQGVGGSKNTQYF. For the CDR3, the DNA is TGTGCCAGCAGTTCAGGACAGGGAGTCGGCGGGAGTAAGAACACCCAGTACTTC.

The chain uses TRBV18 and TRBJ2-7, with D hard to call. V gave up 3 bases and J gave up 2 bases, with 14 bases separating them. This CDR3 region has 15 residues. CDR1 is KGHSH and CDR2 is LQKENI in the germline V gene. CDR3 sequence (DNA): TGTGCCAGCTCACCCCAGGAGACAATCCCCTACGAGCAGTACTTC. Translated, it gives CASSPQETIPYEQYF.

This chain uses TRBV23-1 with TRBJ2-5; no reliable D call. TRBV23-1 is an ORF; its function is uncertain. This CDR3 comprises 10 residues. V was trimmed by 2 bases and J by 5 bases, leaving 0 bases between them. CDR3 coding DNA: TGCGCCAGCAGTCAAGAGACCCAGTACTTC. It encodes CASSQETQYF.

There are a few counts of this clone. The V and J genes are TRBV7-8 and TRBJ2-5, with unresolved D. The CDR3 spans 16 residues. Germline loops: CDR1 SGHVS, CDR2 FQNEAQ. Trimming stripped 4 bases from V and 2 bases from J, with 17 bases between. The CDR3 DNA is TGTGCCAGCAGCTCCCGGATTCAACCCAGACAAGAGACCCAGTACTTC. Translating it yields CASSSRIQPRQETQYF.

In its sample, this clone was seen a few times. The chain joins TRBV6-5 to TRBJ2-5, with D perhaps matching TRBD1 or TRBD2 (6 bases each). Trimming cost V 4 bases and J 7 bases, with 19 bases left between them. CDR3 size: 15 residues. In germline, CDR1 is MNHEY, CDR2 SVGAGI. The CDR3, as DNA: TGTGCCAGCAGTTTGACTAGGGGGGAATTGGTGACCCAGTACTTC. Its translation: CASSLTRGELVTQYF.

This clone has more than one count but fewer than ten. The J gene is TRBJ2-1, the V gene TRBV9; 7 bases line up with TRBD2. The V segment lost 4 bases and the J segment 1 base; nucleotides outside the gene matches: 26. CDR3 size: 22 residues. Germline values: CDR1 SGDLS, CDR2 YYNGEE. CDR3 bases: TGTGCCAGCAGCCAGGTTGAGTCGGTGTGGGGCTCCCTAGCGGAATCCTACAATGAGCAGTTCTTC. This gives the protein CASSQVESVWGSLAESYNEQFF.

The chain uses TRBV18 and TRBJ1-1; D is possibly TRBD1 (6 bases). Germline values: CDR1 KGHSH, CDR2 LQKENI. The V and J ends lost 8 bases and 2 bases respectively, with 9 bases between them. This CDR3 has 12 amino acids. The DNA of the CDR3 is TGTGCCAGCGAACAGGGAAACACTGAAGCTTTCTTT. This sequence encodes CASEQGNTEAFF. Full variable domain (missing parts from reference TRBV18 and TRBJ1-1): NAGVMQNPRHLVRRRGQEARLRCSPMKGHSHVYWYRQLPEEGLKFMVYLQKENIIDESGMPKERFSAEFPKEGPSILRIQQVVRGDSAAYFCASEQGNTEAFFGQGTRLTVV.

The rearrangement joins TRBV28 to TRBJ2-1; maybe TRBD2 (5 bases). Deletions cut 3 bases from V and 4 bases from J, with 7 bases between. The germline gives CDR1 MDHEN, CDR2 SYDVKM. CDR3 length equals 13 residues. CDR3 loop: CASSFRRYNEQFF. DNA for the CDR3: TGTGCCAGCAGTTTTCGGAGGTACAATGAGCAGTTCTTC.

Turning to this clone: The sample has other DNA sequences that encode this CDR3 too. V is TRBV7-2 and J is TRBJ2-7; no definite D call. Trimming left V 1 base short and J 2 bases short, with 6 bases between. Germline CDR1 and CDR2: SGHTA and FQGNSA. The CDR3 contains 13 residues. CDR3 nucleotides: TGTGCCAGCAGCTTAGAGGCGGCCTACGAGCAGTACTTC. Translation: CASSLEAAYEQYF.

This chain links TRBV28 with TRBJ1-5; perhaps TRBD1 as D (5 bases). This CDR3 contains 17 residues. Trimming pared 7 bases from V and 8 bases from J, leaving 27 bases between. Germline values: CDR1 MDHEN, CDR2 SYDVKM. The CDR3 region is CASNPAWGRVNAEPQHF. The CDR3 nucleotides are TGTGCCAGCAACCCGGCTTGGGGCAGGGTTAATGCGGAGCCCCAGCATTTT.

This clone was recorded a few times. The J gene is TRBJ2-2, the V gene TRBV6-5; no reliable D call. The CDR3 has 13 residues. The V gene's germline CDR1 is MNHEY and CDR2 SVGAGI. Trimming removed 6 bases from V and 4 bases from J, with 9 bases in between. CDR3 amino acids: CASRISITGELFF. In DNA form, the CDR3 reads TGTGCCAGCAGGATTAGCATCACCGGGGAGCTGTTTTTT.

This clone turned up a few times. The V gene is TRBV2, the J gene TRBJ1-1; a possible D gene is TRBD1 (5 bases). V was pared by 7 bases and J by 2 bases, with 14 bases between. Germline assignment: CDR1 SNHLY and CDR2 FYNNEI. This CDR3 is 14 amino acids long. The CDR3 spells CASNRDEYNTEAFF. The CDR3 nucleotides are TGTGCCAGCAATCGGGACGAATACAACACTGAAGCTTTCTTT.